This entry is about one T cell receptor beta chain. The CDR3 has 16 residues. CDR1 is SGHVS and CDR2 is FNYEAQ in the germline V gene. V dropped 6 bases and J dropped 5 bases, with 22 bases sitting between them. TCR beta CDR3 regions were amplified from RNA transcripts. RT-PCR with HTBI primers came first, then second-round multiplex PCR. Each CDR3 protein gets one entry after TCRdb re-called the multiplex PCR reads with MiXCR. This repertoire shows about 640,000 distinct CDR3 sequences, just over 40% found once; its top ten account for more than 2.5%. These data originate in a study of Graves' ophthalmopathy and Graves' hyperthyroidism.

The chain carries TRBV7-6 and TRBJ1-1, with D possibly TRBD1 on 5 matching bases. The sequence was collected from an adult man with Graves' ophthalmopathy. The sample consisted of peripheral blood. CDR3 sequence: CASSEDDSTRGTEAFF. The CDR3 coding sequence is TGTGCCAGCAGTGAAGATGACAGCACAAGAGGGACTGAAGCTTTCTTT.